One T cell receptor beta chain is described in this entry. The antigen is unknown. Other DNA sequences from this sample encode an identical CDR3 as well. Every subset's genomic DNA went evenly onto several immunoSEQ plates. Libraries were prepared by immunoSEQ multiplex PCR; TCRdb keeps only in-frame clonotypes and omits some of them. The sample contains hundreds of thousands of clones, about 96% of which appear only once. The source of the sample is a study of shared clonotypes between healthy human individuals. The wider study: Per donor, three plates held CD4 naive cells, three held CD4 memory, two held CD8 naive and one held CD8 memory. Study findings and constraints: Incompleteness in sorted-subset sequencing, despite large depth, was shown by rarefaction.

Germline V gene data show CDR1 as SGDLS and CDR2 as YYNGEE. The CDR3 has 14 amino acids. V gave up 0 bases and J gave up 3 bases, with 7 bases separating them. CD45RO-negative cells were positively selected for CCR7, leaving out terminally differentiated effector memory CD45RA+ cells. Every donor, a Caucasian adult, lived in Nashville, Tennessee. The clonotype comes from a woman younger than 45 in good health. The sequenced material came from naive CD8+ T cells sorted from blood. This chain uses TRBV9 with TRBJ1-5; D gene ambiguous. The CDR3 region has the DNA TGTGCCAGCAGCGTAGAAGACAACAATCAGCCCCAGCATTTT. This encodes CASSVEDNNQPQHF.